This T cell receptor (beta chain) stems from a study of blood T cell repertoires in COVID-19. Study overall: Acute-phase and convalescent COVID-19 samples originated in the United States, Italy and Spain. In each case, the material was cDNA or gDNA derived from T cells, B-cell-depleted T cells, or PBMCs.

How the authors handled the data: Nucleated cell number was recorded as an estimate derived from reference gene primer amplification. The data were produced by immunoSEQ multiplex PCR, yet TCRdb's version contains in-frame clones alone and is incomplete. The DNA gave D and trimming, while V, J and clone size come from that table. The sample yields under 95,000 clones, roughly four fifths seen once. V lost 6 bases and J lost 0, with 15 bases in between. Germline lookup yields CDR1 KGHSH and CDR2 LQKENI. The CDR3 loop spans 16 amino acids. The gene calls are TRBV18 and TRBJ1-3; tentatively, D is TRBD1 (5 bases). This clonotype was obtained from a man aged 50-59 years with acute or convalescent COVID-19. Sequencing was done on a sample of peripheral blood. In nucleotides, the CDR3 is TGTGCCAGCTCCCAAGAAACAGGTTTCTCTGGAAACACCATATATTTT. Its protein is CASSQETGFSGNTIYF.